The clone carrying this TCR beta chain was observed once. The sample belongs to a study of OX40 agonist ivuxolimab in advanced cancers. The assay was immunoSEQ multiplex PCR, and TCRdb's table has in-frame clones only and misses some. The table lists around 90,000 clones, 85% to 90% of them singletons, with 6.5% to 9% in the top ten. Trimming removed 4 bases from V and 13 bases from J; junction bases left unmatched: 13. This CDR3 is built from 15 residues. Germline V gene lookup returns CDR1 MNHEY and CDR2 SMNVEV (reference sequence). The chain employs TRBV27 and TRBJ2-1, with TRBD2 identical over 10 bases. The sequence was obtained from an adult with an advanced solid tumor such as melanoma, head and neck, liver or kidney cancer. This specimen consisted of CD4+ or CD8+ T cells sorted from blood, obtained in a trial of the OX40 agonist ivuxolimab. CDR3 bases: TGTGCCAGCAGTTGGAGGCTAGCGGGAGTTCGGGAACAGTTCTTC. It yields the protein CASSWRLAGVREQFF.